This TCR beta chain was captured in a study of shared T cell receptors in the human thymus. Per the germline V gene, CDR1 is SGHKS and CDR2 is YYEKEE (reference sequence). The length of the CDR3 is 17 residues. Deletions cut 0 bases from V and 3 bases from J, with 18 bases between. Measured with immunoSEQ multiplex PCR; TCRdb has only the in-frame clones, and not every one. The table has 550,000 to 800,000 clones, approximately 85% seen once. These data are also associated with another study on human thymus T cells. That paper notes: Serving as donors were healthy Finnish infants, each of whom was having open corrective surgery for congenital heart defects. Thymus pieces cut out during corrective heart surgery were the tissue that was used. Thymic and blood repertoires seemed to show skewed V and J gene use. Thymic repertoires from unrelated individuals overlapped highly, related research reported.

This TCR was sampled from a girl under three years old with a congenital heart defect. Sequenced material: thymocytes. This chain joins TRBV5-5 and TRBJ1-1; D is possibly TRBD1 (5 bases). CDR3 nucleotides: TGTGCCAGCAGCTTGGTTCGGGAGAGTCTAGGGGACACTGAAGCTTTCTTT. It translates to CASSLVRESLGDTEAFF.